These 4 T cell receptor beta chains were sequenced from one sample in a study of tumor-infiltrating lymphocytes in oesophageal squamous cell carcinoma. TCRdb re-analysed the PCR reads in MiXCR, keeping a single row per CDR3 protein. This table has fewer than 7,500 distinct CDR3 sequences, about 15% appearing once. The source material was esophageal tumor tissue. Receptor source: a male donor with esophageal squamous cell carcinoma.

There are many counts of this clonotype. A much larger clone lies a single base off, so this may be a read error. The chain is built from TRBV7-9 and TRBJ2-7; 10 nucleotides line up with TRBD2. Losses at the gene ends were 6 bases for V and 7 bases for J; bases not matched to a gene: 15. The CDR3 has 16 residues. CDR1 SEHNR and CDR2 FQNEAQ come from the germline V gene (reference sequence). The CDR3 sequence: CASSPNSGGLGNEQYF. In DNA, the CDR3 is TGTGCCAGCAGTCCCAATAGCGGGGGGCTGGGCAATGAGCAGTACTTC.

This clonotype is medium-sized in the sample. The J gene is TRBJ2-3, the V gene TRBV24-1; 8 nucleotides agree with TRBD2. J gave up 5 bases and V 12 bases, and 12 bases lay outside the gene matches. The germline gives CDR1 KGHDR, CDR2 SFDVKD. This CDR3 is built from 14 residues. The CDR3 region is CASGGDAGGDTQYF. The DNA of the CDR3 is TGTGCCTCCGGGGGAGACGCGGGAGGAGATACGCAGTATTTT.

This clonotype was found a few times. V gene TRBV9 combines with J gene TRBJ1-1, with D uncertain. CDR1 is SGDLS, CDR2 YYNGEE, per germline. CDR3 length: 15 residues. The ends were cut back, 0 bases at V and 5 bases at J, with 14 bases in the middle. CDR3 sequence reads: CASSVGPSPKTEAFF. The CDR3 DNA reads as TGTGCCAGCAGCGTAGGTCCCAGCCCCAAAACTGAAGCTTTCTTT.

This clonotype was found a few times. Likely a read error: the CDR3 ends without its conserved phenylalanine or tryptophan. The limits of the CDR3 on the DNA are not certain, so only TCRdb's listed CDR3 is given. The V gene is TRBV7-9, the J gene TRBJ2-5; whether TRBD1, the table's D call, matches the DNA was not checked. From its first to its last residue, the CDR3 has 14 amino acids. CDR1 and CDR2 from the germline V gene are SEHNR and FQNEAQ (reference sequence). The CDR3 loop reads CAGEGDNSPLHFGN.